The sequence of this T cell receptor beta chain was determined in a study of siplizumab effects on memory and regulatory T cells. Study-wide findings and caveats: The diversity of naive T cells seemed greater than that of memory cells, and their alloresponse contribution seemed major. Alloreactive sequences that could be traced to unstimulated CD4+ memory cells showed a significant reduction under siplizumab.

A remark on this clone: Its target is unknown.

Repertoires were generated with immunoSEQ multiplex PCR, while TCRdb's copy carries only in-frame clones and drops some. The table has around 87,000 clones, over 80% seen once. This TCR derives from a human donor in good health. Sequencing was performed on CD4+ T cells sorted from blood.

CDR3 sequence reads: CAIQGARDYGYTF. The CDR3 bases are TGTGCCATCCAGGGGGCGCGGGACTATGGCTACACCTTC. This chain connects TRBV10-3 to TRBJ1-2, with 8 bases lining up with TRBD1. CDR3 length: 13 amino acids. V shed 8 bases and J 3 bases; nucleotides not matched to a gene: 5. Looked up from germline, CDR1 is ENHRY and CDR2 is SYGVKD.